This T cell receptor (beta chain) was recovered during a study of blood T cell repertoires in COVID-19. Study as a whole: There were acute and convalescent COVID-19 samples, and they came from the United States, Italy and Spain. PBMCs, B-cell-depleted T cells, or T cells were the source of the cDNA or gDNA that made up the material.

In the original analysis: Estimated nucleated cell counts came from reference gene primer amplification. Sequencing used immunoSEQ multiplex PCR; TCRdb keeps in-frame clones, though not all of them. V, J and clone size were drawn from that table, and D and trimming were deduced from the DNA. This repertoire shows 150,000 to 200,000 clones, around 86% found once; its top ten account for 0.99%. CDR1 is SGHAT, CDR2 FQNNGV, per germline. The V segment lost 5 bases and the J segment 0 bases; nucleotides outside the gene matches: 8. The CDR3 has 16 amino acids. Sequenced: peripheral blood. The rearrangement uses TRBV11-2 and TRBJ2-3; 7 nucleotides agree with TRBD1. The TCR comes from a man aged 18 to 29 with acute or convalescent COVID-19. CDR3 region: CASSPRQGRSTDTQYF. Written as DNA, the CDR3 is TGTGCCAGCAGCCCCCGACAGGGTCGTAGCACAGATACGCAGTATTTT. Complete variable domain (other parts from reference TRBV11-2 and TRBJ2-3): EAGVAQSPRYKIIEKRQSVAFWCNPISGHATLYWYQQILGQGPKLLIQFQNNGVVDDSQLPKDRFSAERLKGVDSTLKIQPAKLEDSAVYLCASSPRQGRSTDTQYFGPGTRLTVL.